This paragraph covers one TCR beta chain sequence. The antigen is unknown. Germline V gene sequence: CDR1 LGHNT, CDR2 FRNRAP. The V gene lost 5 bases and the J gene lost 5 bases, with 9 bases spanning the gap. CDR3 length: 13 residues. These data are taken from a study of T cells after yellow fever vaccination. Looking at the study overall: Preparation used SMART-Seq v4 Ultra Low Input for the low-cell-number fractions.

The study, taken as a whole, reports: Bulk-population clonotypes that are abundant could appear as contaminants in FACS-sorted repertoires. Booster sampling recovered most clones from primary vaccination (approximately 97% CD4, roughly 86% CD8).

TCRdb re-called the 5' RACE reads with MiXCR, one entry per CDR3 protein. The table records roughly 110,000 distinct CDR3 sequences, approximately 8.4% of them present only once. The chain carries TRBV12-5 and TRBJ2-2; D gene ambiguous. The sequence derives from a man aged 25 to 40 who received the YFV17D yellow fever vaccine. The sample here was CD8+ T cells sorted from PBMCs, taken 45 days after the yellow fever booster vaccination. As DNA, the CDR3 is TGTGCTAGTGGTAATAGTGGTACCGGGGAGCTGTTTTTT. Translated: CASGNSGTGELFF.